This entry lists 13 T cell receptor beta chains sequenced from one sample in a study of response to subunit inactivated influenza vaccine. TCRdb called the RT-PCR reads again in MiXCR, with one record for every CDR3 protein. The sample has 540,000 or so distinct CDR3 sequences; 10% to 15% are singletons. This material consisted of PBMCs from blood, taken about 40 days after vaccination. These receptors all stem from a man aged 50-60 years who received an inactivated influenza vaccine.

This clonotype was detected ten times or more. The chain has TRBV27 and TRBJ2-1; TRBD2 matches 11 bases. The CDR3 has 14 amino acids. Trimming at V came to 3 bases and at J to 9 bases, leaving 4 bases not matched to a gene. From germline, CDR1 is MNHEY and CDR2 SMNVEV (reference sequence). Here the CDR3 reads CASSFLAGGGEQFF. The CDR3 nucleotides are TGTGCCAGCAGTTTTCTAGCGGGAGGAGGTGAGCAGTTCTTC.

J is TRBJ1-1 and V is TRBV18; D is ambiguous. Between the trimmed V and J ends, which lost 3 bases and 5 bases, there was a span of 16 bases. Per the germline V gene, CDR1 is KGHSH and CDR2 is LQKENI. This CDR3 is 15 amino acids long. The CDR3 sequence: CASSPTSEARTEAFF. DNA for the CDR3: TGTGCCAGCTCACCTACTAGCGAGGCGAGGACTGAAGCTTTCTTT.

This clonotype was seen only a few times. A read error may produce the germline difference seen at one junction end. The chain has TRBV7-2 and TRBJ1-4; D gene ambiguous. CDR3 length: 12 residues. The germline V gene encodes CDR1 SGHTA and CDR2 FQGNSA. The CDR3 here is CASSLEYEKLFF. In DNA form, the CDR3 reads TGTGCCAGCAGTTTAGAGTATGAAAAACTGTTTTTT.

About this clonotype: This CDR3 is missing its conserved last phenylalanine or tryptophan, likely due to a read error. The chain carries TRBV12-3 or TRBV12-4 and TRBJ2-7, with 9 positions matching TRBD1. The CDR3 extends over 14 amino acids. J was trimmed by 2 bases and V by 3 bases; bases with no gene match: 2. The CDR3 DNA reads as TGTGCCAGCAGTTTCCGGGACAGGGCCTACGAGCAGTACTCC. This encodes CASSFRDRAYEQYS.

This chain links TRBV12-3 or TRBV12-4 with TRBJ1-2, with no clear D. V shed 3 bases and J shed 0 bases, with 8 bases lying between them. CDR3 length equals 14 residues. The CDR3 bases are TGTGCCAGCAGTTTTGGCAACACTAACTATGGCTACACCTTC. It translates to CASSFGNTNYGYTF.

In the case of this clonotype: This likely comes from a read error, as the CDR3 has no conserved phenylalanine or tryptophan at its end. The rearrangement links TRBV6-1 to TRBJ2-7, with D perhaps given as TRBD1 or TRBD2 (6 bases each). The V end lost 8 bases, the J end lost 2 bases, and 19 bases lay between the germline ends. This CDR3 has 15 amino acids. Per the germline V gene, CDR1 is MNHNS and CDR2 is SASEGT. The CDR3, as DNA: TGTGCCAGCGAAAGTACATCCGGGGGCGCCTACGAGCAGTACTTA. This codes for CASESTSGGAYEQYL.

This chain uses TRBV7-9 with TRBJ2-3; weak D call: TRBD2 (5 bases). Germline V gives CDR1 SEHNR, CDR2 FQNEAQ (reference sequence). CDR3 length: 14 residues. Trimming stripped 5 bases from V and 5 bases from J, with 14 bases between. CDR3 region: CASSLLSAGDTQYF. Here the CDR3 DNA reads TGTGCCAGCAGCCTTTTATCGGCGGGAGATACGCAGTATTTT.

The CDR3 region is CASSQGGGSGTQETQYF. In DNA, the CDR3 is TGTGCCAGCAGTCAGGGGGGTGGTAGCGGGACCCAAGAGACCCAGTACTTC. This chain connects TRBV12-3 or TRBV12-4 to TRBJ2-5; possibly TRBD2 for D (8 bases). V was trimmed by 5 bases and J by 1 base, leaving 20 bases between them. The CDR3 has 17 residues.

This chain uses TRBV3-1 with TRBJ2-4; D could derive from TRBD1 or TRBD2 (6 bases each). Trimming shortened V by 0 bases and J by 3 bases, and 24 bases separated the two germline ends. Per the germline V gene, CDR1 is LGHDT and CDR2 is YNNKEL (reference sequence). The length of the CDR3 is 20 residues. The chain's CDR3 is CASSQDGGGRLLDGKNIQYF. Here the CDR3 DNA reads TGTGCCAGCAGCCAAGATGGAGGGGGGCGGTTATTAGATGGCAAAAACATTCAGTACTTC.

The rearrangement uses TRBV12-3 or TRBV12-4 and TRBJ2-2; the match to TRBD2 covers 10 bases. This CDR3 contains 14 residues. Losses at the gene ends were 6 bases for V and 5 bases for J; bases not matched to a gene: 3. Here the CDR3 DNA reads TGTGCCAGCAGACTAGCGGGGAGAACCGGGGAGCTGTTTTTT. This sequence encodes CASRLAGRTGELFF.

This clonotype was seen at least ten times. V usage is TRBV20-1 and J usage is TRBJ2-7, with 8 bases that match TRBD2. The germline V gene encodes CDR1 DFQATT and CDR2 SNEGSKA (reference sequence). This CDR3 comprises 13 residues. J was trimmed by 4 bases and V by 2 bases; bases with no gene match: 4. CDR3 sequence (DNA): TGCAGTGCTAGAAAGCGGGAGACTTACGAGCAGTACTTC. It yields the protein CSARKRETYEQYF.

This clonotype was found a few times. The rearrangement joins TRBV20-1 to TRBJ1-1, with D perhaps matching TRBD1 (5 bases). This CDR3 is 13 amino acids long. Germline loops: CDR1 DFQATT, CDR2 SNEGSKA (reference sequence). V was pared by 3 bases and J by 1 base, with 9 bases between. This CDR3 is CSARRGANTEAFF. The CDR3 nucleotides are TGCAGTGCTAGGAGGGGTGCGAACACTGAAGCTTTCTTT.

This clonotype was seen only a few times. The V gene is TRBV24-1, the J gene TRBJ2-1; maybe TRBD2 (6 bases). Germline lookup yields CDR1 KGHDR and CDR2 SFDVKD. This CDR3 region has 11 residues. V shed 9 bases and J shed 6 bases, with 8 bases lying between them. The CDR3 here is CATGTLNEQFF. In nucleotides, the CDR3 is TGTGCCACCGGGACTCTCAATGAGCAGTTCTTC.